This T cell receptor (beta chain) is drawn from a study of shared clonotypes between healthy human individuals. Overall study findings and caveats: Non-shared clonotypes had lower generation probabilities than those shared by all four donors.

Per germline, CDR1 SQVTM and CDR2 ANQGSEA. The length of the CDR3 is 12 residues. V was pared by 3 bases and J by 5 bases, with 10 bases between. Concerning this clone: Antigen specificity is unknown.

Per the study methods: Filtering was not the same, since immunoSEQ gave junction-only sequences without quality scores. The protocol was immunoSEQ multiplex PCR, while the TCRdb copy is restricted to in-frame clones and leaves out a portion. V, J and clone size were drawn from that table, and D and trimming were deduced from the DNA. The sample consists of around 940,000 clones, approximately 80% of them appearing once. Input material: memory CD4+ T cells sorted from blood. Subset indicated: CD45RA-negative fraction. This TCR was sampled from a man between 18 and 35 years old in good health. V and J are TRBV29-1 and TRBJ1-1; D possibly corresponds to TRBD1 (6 bases). In DNA, the CDR3 is TGCAGCGTTGAGAGGGGGAGAACTGAAGCTTTCTTT. Translating it yields CSVERGRTEAFF.